The 5 T cell receptor beta chains listed next were all sequenced from one sample in a study of blood T cell repertoires in COVID-19. Clones were read by immunoSEQ multiplex PCR, and TCRdb kept only the in-frame ones, dropping some. Of around 160,000 clones listed, almost 85% are singletons. The sequencing sample was made of PBMCs or T cells enriched from blood (not recorded which). These receptors all stem from a middle-aged man who had recovered from COVID-19.

The chain joins TRBV20-1 to TRBJ2-3, with 10 bases that match TRBD2. Germline lookup yields CDR1 DFQATT and CDR2 SNEGSKA (reference sequence). The CDR3 contains 15 residues. Trimming at V came to 3 bases and at J to 2 bases, leaving 5 bases not matched to a gene. The CDR3 region has the DNA TGCAGTGCTAGTGGACTAGCGGATTTCACAGATACGCAGTATTTT. Protein product: CSASGLADFTDTQYF.

V gene TRBV12-3 or TRBV12-4 combines with J gene TRBJ1-4, with D possibly TRBD1 on 5 matching bases. The CDR3 spans 13 residues. Between the trimmed V and J ends, which lost 2 bases and 14 bases, there was a span of 15 bases. As DNA, the CDR3 is TGTGCCAGCAGTTTATTCATCACAGCAGGGCTGTTTTTT. Residues: CASSLFITAGLFF.

The chain employs TRBV27 and TRBJ1-5; possible D gene TRBD1, 6 bases. Looked up from germline, CDR1 is MNHEY and CDR2 is SMNVEV (reference sequence). Trimming removed 4 bases at V and 7 bases at J, with 8 bases between. The CDR3 is made up of 12 amino acids. Written as DNA, the CDR3 is TGTGCCAGCAGTTCGCAGGGGCAGCCCCAGCATTTT. Amino acid sequence: CASSSQGQPQHF.

Here the CDR3 DNA reads TGTGCCACTAAAAGCGGGGGGACGAACACCGGGGAGCTGTTTTTT. It translates to CATKSGGTNTGELFF. The rearrangement links TRBV19 to TRBJ2-2; 9 positions agree with TRBD2. Germline values: CDR1 LNHDA, CDR2 SQIVND (reference sequence). V trimming: 10 bases; J trimming: 0 bases; junction bases outside the gene matches: 6. This CDR3 comprises 15 residues.

This clone was counted a few times. The gene calls are TRBV18 and TRBJ2-2, with D perhaps TRBD1 (6 bases). The germline gives CDR1 KGHSH, CDR2 LQKENI. V dropped 3 bases and J dropped 6 bases, with 17 bases sitting between them. The CDR3 extends over 16 amino acids. The CDR3 DNA follows: TGTGCCAGCTCACCGTTCGAGACAGGCGGCTCCGGGGAGCTGTTTTTT. It yields the protein CASSPFETGGSGELFF.